Described below is a single T cell receptor beta chain sequence and its context. This sample was taken from a study of blood T cell repertoires in COVID-19. Study as a whole: COVID-19 samples collected from the United States, Italy and Spain covered acute and convalescent phases. PBMCs, B-cell-depleted T cells, or T cells provided the cDNA or gDNA that made up the material.

Trimming shortened V by 10 bases and J by 4 bases, and 16 bases separated the two germline ends. This CDR3 contains 13 residues. The V gene's germline CDR1 is MDHEN and CDR2 SYDVKM. Only in-frame clones appear in the TCRdb table, and some are missing; sequencing was by immunoSEQ multiplex PCR. The sample consists of over 200,000 clones, 87% of them appearing once. Sequenced sample: peripheral blood. The rearrangement links TRBV28 to TRBJ2-5; TRBD2 might be the D (7 bases). The receptor was isolated from a man aged 40-55 years with active or convalescent COVID-19. DNA for the CDR3: TGTGCCACCGGGGGGCCCCCTGGAGAGACCCAGTACTTC. This codes for CATGGPPGETQYF.